The source of this TCR beta chain is a study of T cell responses to AZD1222 COVID-19 vaccine. The germline V gene has CDR1 SGDLS and CDR2 YYNGEE. This CDR3 region has 15 residues. Trimming took 2 bases from V and 0 from J; bases not matched to a gene: 5. Sequencing used immunoSEQ multiplex PCR; TCRdb keeps in-frame clones, though not all of them. The data contain some 120,000 clones, 93% of them singletons. The TCR sequence derives from an adult in good health. V gene TRBV9 combines with J gene TRBJ2-7; the match to TRBD2 covers 7 bases. The starting material was peripheral blood, obtained on day 0 of AZD1222 vaccination. CDR3 residues: CASSVDWGGSYEQYF. The CDR3 nucleotides are TGTGCCAGCAGCGTCGACTGGGGGGGCTCCTACGAGCAGTACTTC. Looking up the rest from reference TRBV9 and TRBJ2-7 gives the full variable domain: DSGVTQTPKHLITATGQRVTLRCSPRSGDLSVYWYQQSLDQGLQFLIQYYNGEERAKGNILERFSAQQFPDLHSELNLSSLELGDSALYFCASSVDWGGSYEQYFGPGTRLTVT.